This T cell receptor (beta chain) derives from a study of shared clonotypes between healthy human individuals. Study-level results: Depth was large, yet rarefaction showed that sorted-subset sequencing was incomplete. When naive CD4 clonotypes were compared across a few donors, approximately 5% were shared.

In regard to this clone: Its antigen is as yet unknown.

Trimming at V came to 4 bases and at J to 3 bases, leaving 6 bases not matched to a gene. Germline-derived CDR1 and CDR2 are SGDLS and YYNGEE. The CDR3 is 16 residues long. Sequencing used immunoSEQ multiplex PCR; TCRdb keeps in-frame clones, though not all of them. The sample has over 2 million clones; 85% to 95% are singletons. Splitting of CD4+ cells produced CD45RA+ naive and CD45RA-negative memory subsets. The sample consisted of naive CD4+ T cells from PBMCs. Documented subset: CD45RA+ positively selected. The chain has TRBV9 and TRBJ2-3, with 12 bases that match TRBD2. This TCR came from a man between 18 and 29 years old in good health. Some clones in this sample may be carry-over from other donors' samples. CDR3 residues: CASSTLAGGVTDTQYF. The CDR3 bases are TGTGCCAGCAGCACCCTAGCGGGAGGGGTTACAGATACGCAGTATTTT.